Presented here are 14 T cell receptor beta chains from one specimen sequenced in a study of human T cells and chemical hapten exposure. Unfractionated whole blood yielded total RNA. One entry per CDR3 protein results from TCRdb running MiXCR on the 5' RACE reads. The sample lists 65,000 to 95,000 distinct CDR3 sequences, roughly 8.4% occurring once. The receptors here all came from a male donor in good health.

This clonotype turned up a few times. The V gene is TRBV28, the J gene TRBJ2-5; D not resolved. The V gene lost 8 bases and the J gene lost 2 bases, with 3 bases spanning the gap. This CDR3 region has 10 residues. Germline V gene lookup returns CDR1 MDHEN and CDR2 SYDVKM. In DNA, the CDR3 is TGTGCCAGCGGTCAAGAGACCCAGTACTTC. Protein sequence: CASGQETQYF.

There are a few counts of this clonotype. CDR3 sequence reads: CASSGGDSFTDTQYF. DNA of the CDR3: TGTGCCAGCAGTGGTGGAGACAGCTTCACAGATACGCAGTATTTT. The J gene is TRBJ2-3, the V gene TRBV6-2 or TRBV6-3, with D possibly being TRBD1 (5 bases). The CDR3 contains 15 residues. Germline-derived CDR1 and CDR2 are MNHEY and SVGEGT. V lost 5 bases and J 2 bases, leaving 14 bases between the germline ends.

This clonotype was found many times. This sequence joins TRBV24-1 and TRBJ2-1; the D call may be TRBD1 or TRBD2 (5 bases each). The CDR3 runs to 14 residues. CDR1 and CDR2 (germline): KGHDR, SFDVKD. V dropped 5 bases and J dropped 7 bases, with 14 bases sitting between them. As DNA, the CDR3 is TGTGCCACCAGTGGACCGGGGCCCCAAAATGAGCAGTTCTTC. Translation: CATSGPGPQNEQFF.

This clonotype was picked up many times. This chain's CDR3 is CASKKGSGNEQFF. The DNA for the CDR3 is TGTGCCAGCAAAAAGGGTTCAGGTAATGAGCAGTTCTTC. The chain recombines TRBV3-1 with TRBJ2-1; D unclear. Germline CDR1 reads LGHDT; CDR2 reads YNNKEL (reference sequence). Deletions cut 7 bases from V and 7 bases from J, with 14 bases between. This CDR3 is built from 13 residues.

In its sample, this clonotype was seen many times. The chain carries TRBV27 and TRBJ2-1, with a weak D call TRBD1 (6 bases). Germline loops: CDR1 MNHEY, CDR2 SMNVEV (reference sequence). V was shortened by 0 bases and J by 6 bases, with 12 bases between the two germline ends. CDR3 length: 15 amino acids. CDR3 nucleotide sequence: TGTGCCAGCAGTTTATCAAATGGGGGCGGCAATGAGCAGTTCTTC. The encoded protein is CASSLSNGGGNEQFF.

The rearrangement links TRBV14 to TRBJ2-6; TRBD1 is a possible D gene (5 bases). This CDR3 is built from 15 residues. Germline V gene sequence: CDR1 SGHDN, CDR2 FVKESK. Deletions cut 1 base from V and 2 bases from J, with 6 bases between. The CDR3 region is CASSQGQTGANVLTF. CDR3 DNA sequence: TGTGCCAGCAGCCAAGGACAGACTGGGGCCAACGTCCTGACTTTC.

The V and J genes are TRBV6-5 and TRBJ1-5; D may be TRBD1 (5 bases). CDR3 length: 15 amino acids. Germline assignment: CDR1 MNHEY and CDR2 SVGAGI. The V gene lost 5 bases and the J gene lost 6 bases, with 17 bases spanning the gap. The CDR3 coding sequence is TGTGCCAGCAGTCATACCTGGCAGGGTAGTCAGCCCCAGCATTTT. Translating it yields CASSHTWQGSQPQHF.

This clonotype was found many times. CDR3 sequence: CASSSGQGSQPQHF. CDR3 coding DNA: TGTGCCAGCAGCTCAGGACAGGGAAGTCAGCCCCAGCATTTT. The chain couples TRBV7-8 to TRBJ1-5; the match to TRBD1 covers 8 bases. The V segment lost 4 bases and the J segment 6 bases; nucleotides outside the gene matches: 5. In germline, CDR1 is SGHVS, CDR2 FQNEAQ. The CDR3 covers 14 residues.

There are many counts of this clonotype. This rearrangement joins TRBV6-1 to TRBJ2-7, with TRBD2 matching 9 bases. From germline, CDR1 is MNHNS and CDR2 SASEGT. The CDR3 loop spans 15 amino acids. J gave up 1 base and V 5 bases, and 6 bases lay outside the gene matches. In DNA form, the CDR3 reads TGTGCCAGCAGTCCCCGACTAGCGGCGTCCTACGAGCAGTACTTC. Translating gives CASSPRLAASYEQYF.

This clonotype turned up a few times. The CDR3 reads CASSHRDNTEAFF. CDR3 nucleotides: TGTGCCAGCAGCCACAGGGATAACACTGAAGCTTTCTTT. The chain couples TRBV7-6 to TRBJ1-1; D possibly corresponds to TRBD1 (6 bases). This CDR3 is 13 amino acids long. V lost 5 bases to trimming and J lost 2 bases, with 9 bases between them. The germline V gene has CDR1 SGHVS and CDR2 FNYEAQ. The full variable domain, rest sourced from reference TRBV7-6 and TRBJ1-1, is GAGVSQSPRYKVTKRGQDVALRCDPISGHVSLYWYRQALGQGPEFLTYFNYEAQQDKSGLPNDRFSAERPEGSISTLTIQRTEQRDSAMYRCASSHRDNTEAFFGQGTRLTVV.

The chain couples TRBV6-6 to TRBJ2-5; 7 bases map to TRBD2. Trimming cost V 6 bases and J 1 base; bases outside gene matches: 14. The CDR3 has 17 amino acids. Germline values: CDR1 MNHNY, CDR2 SVGAGI (reference sequence). In DNA, the CDR3 is TGTGCCAGCAGCCCTACCCCAGGGAGCGGGGTCCAAGAGACCCAGTACTTC. Residues: CASSPTPGSGVQETQYF.

Points on this clonotype: Just one base apart from a much larger clone, this may be a read error. V and J are TRBV5-6 and TRBJ1-6; D unresolved. The germline gives CDR1 SGHDT, CDR2 YYEEEE. This CDR3 comprises 14 residues. This CDR3 reads CASSVDGTEAPRHF. CDR3 in DNA: TGTGCCAGCAGCGTGGACGGCACGGAGGCACCCCGCCACTTT. The full variable domain, completed using reference TRBV5-6 and TRBJ1-6, is DAGVTQSPTHLIKTRGQQVTLRCSPKSGHDTVSWYQQALGQGPQFIFQYYEEEERQRGNFPDRFSGHQFPNYSSELNVNALLLGDSALYLCASSVDGTEAPRHFGNGTRLTVT.

The chain joins TRBV29-1 to TRBJ1-2; TRBD1 agrees at 9 bases. This CDR3 has 12 amino acids. Germline assignment: CDR1 SQVTM and CDR2 ANQGSEA. J lost 3 bases, V lost 4 bases, and 0 bases had no gene match. The CDR3 sequence: CSVGQGDYGYTF. The CDR3 DNA is TGCAGCGTTGGACAGGGGGACTATGGCTACACCTTC.

The table lists this clonotype with many counts. The rearrangement joins TRBV5-8 to TRBJ2-1; D may be TRBD1 (6 bases). Trimming took 2 bases from V and 4 from J, leaving 13 bases between them. Germline V gene sequence: CDR1 SGHTS, CDR2 YDEGEE. The CDR3 length is 15 residues. The CDR3 is CASSFGLQGYNEQFF. In DNA form, the CDR3 reads TGTGCCAGCAGCTTTGGCCTTCAGGGGTACAATGAGCAGTTCTTC.